What follows are 8 T cell receptor beta chains derived from one specimen sequenced in a study of shared clonotypes between healthy human individuals. Assay used: immunoSEQ multiplex PCR; TCRdb lists only in-frame clones, some missing. The table lists 2 million to 2.5 million clones, around 95% of them singletons, with 0.13% in the top ten. Sequenced: naive CD4+ T cells sorted from blood. Indicated subset: CD45RA+ positively selected. These receptors originate from a man younger than 30 in good health.

The J gene is TRBJ1-5, the V gene TRBV6-6, with 12 bases lining up with TRBD1. The ends lost 6 bases at V and 6 bases at J; junction bases unmatched: 9. Germline CDR1 is MNHNY and CDR2 is SVGAGI (reference sequence). This CDR3 spans 16 amino acids. The CDR3 DNA is TGTGCCAGCAGCTTACCGGGACAGGGGGCGAGTCAGCCCCAGCATTTT. Translation: CASSLPGQGASQPQHF.

CDR3 in amino acids: CASSPQFGNEQYF. DNA for the CDR3: TGTGCCAGCAGTCCACAATTCGGTAACGAGCAGTACTTC. The rearrangement uses TRBV28 and TRBJ2-7; unclear D gene. CDR1 MDHEN and CDR2 SYDVKM come from the germline V gene. Trimming left V 5 bases short and J 5 bases short, with 13 bases between. This CDR3 is built from 13 residues.

This clone was counted a single time. The rearrangement uses TRBV19 and TRBJ1-3; 8 bases agree with TRBD1. This CDR3 comprises 16 residues. V shed 4 bases, J shed 4 bases, and the junction held 9 bases outside the gene matches. CDR1 and CDR2 from the germline V gene are LNHDA and SQIVND (reference sequence). The CDR3 DNA reads as TGTGCCAGTAGTACCTCCCAGGGGGCCAAAGGAAACACCATATATTTT. It specifies CASSTSQGAKGNTIYF.

This chain joins TRBV19 and TRBJ2-7; 9 bases map to TRBD1. The CDR3 length is 16 residues. Germline V lookup: CDR1 LNHDA, CDR2 SQIVND (reference sequence). V lost 5 bases, J lost 4 bases, and 12 bases stayed unmatched. The CDR3 region is CASSPLHTGGLYEQYF. In DNA form, the CDR3 reads TGTGCCAGTAGTCCACTCCATACAGGGGGCTTGTACGAGCAGTACTTC.

This clone was detected once. This chain uses TRBV6-5 with TRBJ1-1; no definite D call. Trimming took off 6 bases at V and 2 bases at J, with 4 bases between the two ends. The length of the CDR3 is 11 residues. Germline-derived CDR1 and CDR2 are MNHEY and SVGAGI. The DNA of the CDR3 is TGTGCCAGCAGCATAAACACTGAAGCTTTCTTT. Translated: CASSINTEAFF.

The chain carries TRBV25-1 and TRBJ2-7, with TRBD2 identical over 12 bases. The J segment lost 2 bases and the V segment lost 4 bases, leaving 12 bases of the junction unmatched. CDR1 and CDR2 (germline): MGHDK, SYGVNS. This CDR3 has 18 residues. CDR3 in amino acids: CASSGTSGTHLQPYEQYF. For the CDR3, the DNA is TGTGCCAGCAGTGGGACTAGCGGGACACATTTGCAACCCTACGAGCAGTACTTC.

The sample holds a few counts of this clone. CDR3 nucleotides: TGTGCCAGCAGCGTAGGGGCTAGCGTCAATGAGCAGTTCTTC. Translation: CASSVGASVNEQFF. V and J are TRBV9 and TRBJ2-1; possible D gene TRBD2, 6 bases. Germline CDR1 and CDR2: SGDLS and YYNGEE. The V end lost 0 bases, the J end lost 6 bases, and 10 bases lay between the germline ends. The CDR3 sequence is 14 residues long.

The chain is built from TRBV18 and TRBJ2-3; D call uncertain. Germline loops: CDR1 KGHSH, CDR2 LQKENI. The CDR3 sequence is 15 residues long. Trimming took off 0 bases at V and 0 bases at J, with 7 bases between the two ends. The CDR3 region has the DNA TGTGCCAGCTCACCACCGAGGCGGAGCACAGATACGCAGTATTTT. Amino acids: CASSPPRRSTDTQYF.